These T cell receptor beta chains were read from a single sample in a study of neurological immune-mediated disorders. TCRdb reprocessed the 5' RACE reads via MiXCR and lists one record per CDR3 protein. The sample shows around 130,000 distinct CDR3 sequences, roughly 3.2% of them seen only once. The sequenced sample consisted of PBMCs. These receptors were obtained from a woman between 25 and 40 years old with multiple sclerosis. Each CDR3 is given with its conserved first and last residue. Each record gives: D gene, V gene, clone size, J gene, CDR3 DNA, CDR3 protein. D genes are given only for firm matches. Size values are once, few and many counts, or a class for expanded clones, and some rows have none.

>.|TRBV5-1|many|TRBJ2-1
TGCGCCAGCGGAGCTACTTGGAATGAGCAGTTCTTC
CASGATWNEQFF
>TRBD1|TRBV15|many|TRBJ2-1
TGTGCCACCAGCAGAGAGGACAGGGGACGAAATGAGCAGTTCTTC
CATSREDRGRNEQFF
>TRBD1|TRBV20-1|many|TRBJ1-5
TGCAGTGCTAGGGGGACAGGGGGCGGACTCCGGCCCCAGCATTTT
CSARGTGGGLRPQHF
>.|TRBV5-6|many|TRBJ2-5
TGTGCCAGCAGCTTGGACCGCAGGGAGACCCAGTACTTC
CASSLDRRETQYF
>.|TRBV28|.|TRBJ2-5
TGTGCCAGCAGGGGGAACCAAGAGACCCAGTACTTC
CASRGNQETQYF
>.|TRBV5-1|many|TRBJ1-4
TGCGCCAGCAGCTTGGAAGGGGAACCGATGAAAAAACTGTTTTTT
CASSLEGEPMKKLFF
>TRBD1|TRBV10-3|once|TRBJ2-2
TGTGCCATCGGGGGACAGGATGGGACCGGGGAGCTGTTTTTT
CAIGGQDGTGELFF
>TRBD2|TRBV7-2|many|TRBJ2-3
TGTGCCAGCAGCCGACTAGCGGGAATAACTGCAGATACGCAGTATTTT
CASSRLAGITADTQYF
>TRBD1|TRBV20-1|many|TRBJ1-5
TGCAGTGCTTATCCTATCAGGGGGGAAGGGGCTCTCCAGCATTTT
CSAYPIRGEGALQHF
>.|TRBV7-2|many|TRBJ1-2
TGTGCCAGCAGCTTAGTCCTTGACACGGGGCCCTTACCCCTCTTC
CASSLVLDTGPLPLF
>.|TRBV2|many|TRBJ2-5
TGTGCCAGCAGTGAAAGGCAGGGGGGAGAGACCCAGTACTTC
CASSERQGGETQYF